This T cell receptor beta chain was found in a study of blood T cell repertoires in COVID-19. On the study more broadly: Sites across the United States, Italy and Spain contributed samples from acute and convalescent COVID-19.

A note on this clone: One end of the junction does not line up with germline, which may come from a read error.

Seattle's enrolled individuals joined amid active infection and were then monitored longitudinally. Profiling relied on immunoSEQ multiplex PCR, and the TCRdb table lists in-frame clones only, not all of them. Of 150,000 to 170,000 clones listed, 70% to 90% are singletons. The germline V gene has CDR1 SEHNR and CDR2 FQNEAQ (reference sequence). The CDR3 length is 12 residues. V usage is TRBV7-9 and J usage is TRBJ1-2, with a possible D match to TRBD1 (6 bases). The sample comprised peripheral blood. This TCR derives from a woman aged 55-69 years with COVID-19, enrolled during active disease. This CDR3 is CASSLGDRSGAF. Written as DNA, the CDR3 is TGTGCCAGCAGCTTAGGAGACAGGTCCGGGGCCTTC.